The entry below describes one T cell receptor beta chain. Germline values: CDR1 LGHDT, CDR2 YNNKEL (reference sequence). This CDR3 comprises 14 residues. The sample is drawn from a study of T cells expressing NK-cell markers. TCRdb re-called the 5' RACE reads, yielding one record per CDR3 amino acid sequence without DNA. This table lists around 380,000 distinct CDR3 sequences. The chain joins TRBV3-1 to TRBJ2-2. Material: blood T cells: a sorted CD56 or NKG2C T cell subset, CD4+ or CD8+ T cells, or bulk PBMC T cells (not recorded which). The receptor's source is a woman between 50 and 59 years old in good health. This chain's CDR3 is CASRVAGNTGELFF.